Detailed here is one T cell receptor (beta chain). In the authors' workflow: Nucleated cell number was recorded as an estimate derived from reference gene primer amplification. TCRdb's table, derived via immunoSEQ multiplex PCR, lists solely in-frame clones and lacks some. V and J calls and clone size are copied from that table; D and trimming were computed from the DNA. Of approximately 500,000 clones in the sample, roughly 89% were seen once. The record originates from a study of blood T cell repertoires in COVID-19. Trimming took off 5 bases at V and 2 bases at J, with 9 bases between the two ends. Germline CDR1 reads ENHRY; CDR2 reads SYGVKD. The CDR3 consists of 13 residues.

The genes are TRBV10-3 and TRBJ2-5, with D possibly matching TRBD1 (5 bases). The sequence was obtained from a man between 18 and 29 years old with COVID-19, enrolled during active disease. Sequences were obtained from peripheral blood. CDR3 nucleotide sequence: TGTGCCATCAGTCCAGGGTATCAAGAGACCCAGTACTTC. This translates into CAISPGYQETQYF.